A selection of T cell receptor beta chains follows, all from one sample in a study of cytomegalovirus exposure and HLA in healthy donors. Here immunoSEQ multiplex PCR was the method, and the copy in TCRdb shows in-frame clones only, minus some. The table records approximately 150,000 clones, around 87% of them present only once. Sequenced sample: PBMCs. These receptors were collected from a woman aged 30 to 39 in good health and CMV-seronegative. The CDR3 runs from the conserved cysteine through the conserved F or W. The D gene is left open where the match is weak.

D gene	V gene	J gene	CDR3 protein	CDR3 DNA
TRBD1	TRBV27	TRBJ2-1	CASSLWGLGGQGGEQFF	TGTGCCAGCAGTTTATGGGGTTTGGGGGGACAGGGGGGTGAGCAGTTCTTC
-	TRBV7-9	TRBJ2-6	CASSLGYRARSSGANVLTF	TGTGCCAGCAGCTTAGGGTACAGGGCCCGAAGCTCTGGGGCCAACGTCCTGACTTTC
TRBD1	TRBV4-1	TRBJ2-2	CASSQDRTGTGELFF	TGCGCCAGCAGCCAAGATCGGACAGGGACCGGGGAGCTGTTTTTT
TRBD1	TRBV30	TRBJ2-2	CAWRGDRGLYTGELFF	TGTGCCTGGAGAGGAGACAGGGGCCTCTACACCGGGGAGCTGTTTTTT
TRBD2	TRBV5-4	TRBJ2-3	CASSLDLAENTQYF	TGTGCCAGCAGCTTGGACCTAGCGGAGAATACGCAGTATTTT
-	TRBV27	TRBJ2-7	CASSLGQAHEQYF	TGTGCCAGCAGTTTGGGCCAGGCCCACGAGCAGTACTTC
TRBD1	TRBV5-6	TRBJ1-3	CASSWGQMDTIYF	TGTGCCAGCAGCTGGGGACAGATGGACACCATATATTTT
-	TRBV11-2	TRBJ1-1	CASSFQGMNTEAFF	TGTGCCAGCAGCTTTCAGGGGATGAACACTGAAGCTTTCTTT
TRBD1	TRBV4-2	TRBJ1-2	CASSPDRGEYGYTF	TGTGCCAGCAGCCCGGACAGGGGAGAATATGGCTACACCTTC
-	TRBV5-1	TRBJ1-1	CASSLAWGGEGEAFF	TGCGCCAGCAGCTTGGCATGGGGAGGGGAGGGTGAAGCTTTCTTT
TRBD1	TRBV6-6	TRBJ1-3	CASSYRGHRSGNTIYF	TGTGCCAGCAGTTACAGGGGGCACCGCTCTGGAAACACCATATATTTT
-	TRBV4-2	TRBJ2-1	CASSQDRIISSYNEQFF	TGTGCCAGCAGCCAAGATCGCATCATCAGCTCCTACAATGAGCAGTTCTTC
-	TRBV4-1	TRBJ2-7	CASSQSGQHQYF	TGCGCCAGCAGCCAAAGCGGACAGCATCAGTACTTC
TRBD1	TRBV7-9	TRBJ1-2	CASSNRDRTNYGYTF	TGTGCCAGCAGCAACCGGGACAGAACAAACTATGGCTACACCTTC
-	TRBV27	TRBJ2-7	CASSQRGSGAYEQYF	TGTGCCAGCAGCCAAAGGGGATCGGGGGCCTACGAGCAGTACTTC
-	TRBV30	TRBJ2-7	CAWSVLPTGSYEQYF	TGTGCCTGGAGTGTCCTTCCGACAGGTTCCTACGAGCAGTACTTC
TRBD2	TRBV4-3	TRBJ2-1	CASSQGAGGHNEQFF	TGCGCCAGCAGCCAAGGAGCGGGGGGGCATAATGAGCAGTTCTTC
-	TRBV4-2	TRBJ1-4	CASSPSRGPNEKLFF	TGTGCCAGCAGCCCGTCGCGAGGCCCTAATGAAAAACTGTTTTTT
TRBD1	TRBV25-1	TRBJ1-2	CASSGDRDLKTNYGYTF	TGTGCCAGCAGTGGGGACAGAGACCTTAAAACTAACTATGGCTACACCTTC
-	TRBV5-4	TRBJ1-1	CASSLSGTEAFF	TGTGCCAGCAGCTTGTCAGGCACTGAAGCTTTCTTT
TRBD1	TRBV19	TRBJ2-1	CASRTGQVNNEQFF	TGTGCCAGTAGGACCGGACAGGTAAACAATGAGCAGTTCTTC
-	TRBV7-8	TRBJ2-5	CAIQGNTAGARSPYF	TGTGCCATACAAGGGAACACCGCGGGGGCACGTAGTCCGTACTTC
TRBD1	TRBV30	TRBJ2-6	CAWITTPIRGPGANVLTF	TGTGCCTGGATAACCACTCCTATCAGGGGGCCTGGGGCCAACGTCCTGACTTTC
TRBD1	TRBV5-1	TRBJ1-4	CASSLGQGIEKLFF	TGCGCCAGCAGCCTAGGACAGGGTATCGAAAAACTGTTTTTT